A selection of T cell receptor beta chains follows, all from one sample in a study of Graves' ophthalmopathy and Graves' hyperthyroidism. MiXCR, applied by TCRdb to the multiplex PCR reads, yields one record per CDR3 protein. The table includes over 650,000 distinct CDR3 sequences, 35% to 45% detected once. The sequencing input was peripheral blood. Source of these receptors: an adult man with Graves' ophthalmopathy. The CDR3 runs from the conserved cysteine through the conserved F or W.

>TRBJ1-1|TRBV19
CASSIEDVGSTEAFF
>TRBJ2-5|TRBV29-1
CSVEVLVGGQETQYF
>TRBJ2-2|TRBV7-3
CASSLRAASPGELFF
>TRBJ2-7|TRBV5-4
CASSLPGAGEQYF
>TRBJ1-2|TRBV5-6
CASSWEQGNYGYTF
>TRBJ1-1|TRBV5-1
CASSPGTGGIVTEAFF
>TRBJ1-5|TRBV12-3/TRBV12-4
CASSPGGTAQEPQHF
>TRBJ2-2|TRBV12-3/TRBV12-4
CASSLGAGNTGELFF
>TRBJ1-1|TRBV11-1
CASSAAPGRYTEAFF
>TRBJ1-2|TRBV7-8
CASSLVRGRGYTF
>TRBJ2-7|TRBV29-1
CSVTSGRAYEQYF
>TRBJ2-2|TRBV12-3/TRBV12-4
CAASYLNTGELFF
>TRBJ1-5|TRBV9
CASSVGVLSNQPQHF
>TRBJ1-1|TRBV2
CASRHFAGFRPSPEAFF
>TRBJ1-1|TRBV29-1
CSVEVATGGGARTEAFF
>TRBJ1-2|TRBV7-9
CASSPHAGYTF
>TRBJ2-6|TRBV29-1
CSVDQADEAF
>TRBJ2-7|TRBV7-8
CASSAGLVNSYEQYF
>TRBJ2-5|TRBV20-1
CSAKRRDLGPQETQYF
>TRBJ1-1|TRBV20-1
CSGGAGPMNTEAFF
>TRBJ1-5|TRBV2
CASSEWADNNQPQHF
>TRBJ2-6|TRBV10-3
CAVSGANVLTF
>TRBJ2-2|TRBV29-1
CSVEGSGELFF
>TRBJ2-7|TRBV29-1
CSVGTGGRREQYF
>.|TRBV20-1
CSARDRQGARNEQFF
>TRBJ2-5|TRBV19
CASSSPGYRGGLETQYF
>TRBJ2-2|TRBV19
CASSPAIDRNTGELFF
>TRBJ1-5|TRBV14
CASSPDRVNTGAGGSHQPQHF
>TRBJ2-5|TRBV27
CASSRNQDRETQYF